This TCR beta chain was profiled in a study of early T cells in non-severe SARS-CoV-2 infection. Study at large: Sequenced material consisted of bulk RNA (from unsorted whole blood), and chains were unpaired.

There are a few counts of this clonotype. Germline V gives CDR1 SGHTA, CDR2 FQGNSA. The length of the CDR3 is 16 residues. Deletions cut 2 bases from V and 6 bases from J, with 16 bases between. One entry per CDR3 protein results from TCRdb running MiXCR on the 5' RACE reads. Here the sample spans around 77,000 distinct CDR3 sequences, roughly 14% being singletons. Sequencing used whole blood, obtained at baseline. V gene TRBV7-2 combines with J gene TRBJ2-2; D unresolved. This sequence originates from an adult who was a healthcare worker with PCR-confirmed SARS-CoV-2 infection or an uninfected control (not recorded which). CDR3 DNA sequence: TGTGCCAGCAGCTTATTGGGCACTTTAACTCCCGGGGAGCTGTTTTTT. Translation: CASSLLGTLTPGELFF.